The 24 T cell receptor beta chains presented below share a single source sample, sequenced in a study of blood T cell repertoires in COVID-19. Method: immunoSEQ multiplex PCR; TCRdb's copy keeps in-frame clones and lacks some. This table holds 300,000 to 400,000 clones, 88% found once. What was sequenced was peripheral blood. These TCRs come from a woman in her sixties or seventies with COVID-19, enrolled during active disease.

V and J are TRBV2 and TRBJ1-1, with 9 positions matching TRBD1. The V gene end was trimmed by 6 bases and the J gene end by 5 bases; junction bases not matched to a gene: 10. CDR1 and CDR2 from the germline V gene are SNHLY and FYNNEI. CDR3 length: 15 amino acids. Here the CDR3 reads CASRRDRVPTTEAFF. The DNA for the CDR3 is TGTGCCAGCAGGCGGGACAGGGTCCCTACAACTGAAGCTTTCTTT.

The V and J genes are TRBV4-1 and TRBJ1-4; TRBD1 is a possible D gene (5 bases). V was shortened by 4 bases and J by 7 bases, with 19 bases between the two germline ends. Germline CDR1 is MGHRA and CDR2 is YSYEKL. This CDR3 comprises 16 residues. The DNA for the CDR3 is TGCGCCAGCAGCCTAACTGCGACGGCCGGGGGTGAAAAACTGTTTTTT. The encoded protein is CASSLTATAGGEKLFF.

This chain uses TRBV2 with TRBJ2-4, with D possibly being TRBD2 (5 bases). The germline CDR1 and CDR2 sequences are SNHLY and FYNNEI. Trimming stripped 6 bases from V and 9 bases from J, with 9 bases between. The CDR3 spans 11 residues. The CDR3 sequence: CASSDYGIQYF. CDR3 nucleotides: TGTGCCAGCAGCGACTATGGCATTCAGTACTTC. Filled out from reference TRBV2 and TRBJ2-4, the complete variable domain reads EPEVTQTPSHQVTQMGQEVILRCVPISNHLYFYWYRQILGQKVEFLVSFYNNEISEKSEIFDDQFSVERPDGSNFTLKIRSTKLEDSAMYFCASSDYGIQYFGAGTRLSVL.

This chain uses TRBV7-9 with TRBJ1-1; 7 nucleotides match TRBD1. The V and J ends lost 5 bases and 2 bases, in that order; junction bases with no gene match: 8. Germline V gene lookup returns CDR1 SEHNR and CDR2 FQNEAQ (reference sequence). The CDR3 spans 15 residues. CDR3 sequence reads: CASSLRDSENTEAFF. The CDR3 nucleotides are TGTGCCAGCAGCCTACGGGACAGTGAAAACACTGAAGCTTTCTTT.

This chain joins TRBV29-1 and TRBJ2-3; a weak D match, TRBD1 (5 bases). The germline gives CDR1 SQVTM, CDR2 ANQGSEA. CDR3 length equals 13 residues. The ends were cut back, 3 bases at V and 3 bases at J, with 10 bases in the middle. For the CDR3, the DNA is TGCAGCGTTGATGGGCAGGGAACAGATACGCAGTATTTT. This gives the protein CSVDGQGTDTQYF.

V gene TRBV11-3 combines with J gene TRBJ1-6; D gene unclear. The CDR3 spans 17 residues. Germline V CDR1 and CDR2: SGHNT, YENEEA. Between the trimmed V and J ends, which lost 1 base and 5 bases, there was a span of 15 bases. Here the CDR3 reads CASSLVFSGYDNSPLHF. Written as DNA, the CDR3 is TGTGCCAGCAGCTTAGTGTTCTCGGGGTATGATAATTCACCCCTCCACTTT.

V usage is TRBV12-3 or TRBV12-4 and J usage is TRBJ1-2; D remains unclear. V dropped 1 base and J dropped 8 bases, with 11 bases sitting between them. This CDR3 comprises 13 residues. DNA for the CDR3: TGTGCCAGCAGTTTAGGGGCTGAGATGGGCTACACCTTC. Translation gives CASSLGAEMGYTF.

The CDR3 nucleotides are TGTGCCAGCTCACCAGAGGGACAGACCTATGGCTACACCTTC. This encodes CASSPEGQTYGYTF. The chain links TRBV18 to TRBJ1-2, with 7 bases fitting TRBD1. Germline CDR1 and CDR2: KGHSH and LQKENI. CDR3 length: 14 amino acids. Unmatched junction bases numbered 4, after V lost 2 bases and J lost 4 bases.

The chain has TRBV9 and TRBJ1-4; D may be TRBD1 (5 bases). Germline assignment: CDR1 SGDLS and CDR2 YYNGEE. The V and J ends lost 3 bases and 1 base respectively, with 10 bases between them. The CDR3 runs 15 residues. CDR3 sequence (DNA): TGTGCCAGCAGCGCGGAGGGGCGAACTAATGAAAAACTGTTTTTT. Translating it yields CASSAEGRTNEKLFF.

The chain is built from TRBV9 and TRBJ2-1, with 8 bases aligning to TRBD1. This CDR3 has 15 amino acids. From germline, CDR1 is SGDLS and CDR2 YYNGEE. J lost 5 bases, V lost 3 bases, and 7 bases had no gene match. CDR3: CASSAGTGKNNEQFF. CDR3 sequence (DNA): TGTGCCAGCAGCGCCGGGACAGGAAAGAACAATGAGCAGTTCTTC. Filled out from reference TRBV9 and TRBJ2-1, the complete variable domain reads DSGVTQTPKHLITATGQRVTLRCSPRSGDLSVYWYQQSLDQGLQFLIQYYNGEERAKGNILERFSAQQFPDLHSELNLSSLELGDSALYFCASSAGTGKNNEQFFGPGTRLTVL.

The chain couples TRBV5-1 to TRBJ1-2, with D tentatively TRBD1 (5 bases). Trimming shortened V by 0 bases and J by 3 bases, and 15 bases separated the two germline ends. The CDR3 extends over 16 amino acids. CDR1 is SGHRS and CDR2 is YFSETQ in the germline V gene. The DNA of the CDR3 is TGCGCCAGCAGCTTGGCCCGGGTAGGGGTTGACTATGGCTACACCTTC. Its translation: CASSLARVGVDYGYTF.

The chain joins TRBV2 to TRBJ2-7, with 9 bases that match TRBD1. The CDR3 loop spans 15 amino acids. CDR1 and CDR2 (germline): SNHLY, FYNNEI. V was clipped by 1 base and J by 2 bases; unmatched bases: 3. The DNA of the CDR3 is TGTGCCAGCAGTGAAGGGGGACAGGGAACCTACGAGCAGTACTTC. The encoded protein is CASSEGGQGTYEQYF.

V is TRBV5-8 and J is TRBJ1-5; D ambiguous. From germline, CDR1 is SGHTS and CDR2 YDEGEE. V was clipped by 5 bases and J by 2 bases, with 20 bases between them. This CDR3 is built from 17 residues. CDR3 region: CASRQRLSRGGNQPQHF. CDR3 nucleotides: TGTGCCAGCAGACAACGATTAAGCCGAGGCGGCAATCAGCCCCAGCATTTT.

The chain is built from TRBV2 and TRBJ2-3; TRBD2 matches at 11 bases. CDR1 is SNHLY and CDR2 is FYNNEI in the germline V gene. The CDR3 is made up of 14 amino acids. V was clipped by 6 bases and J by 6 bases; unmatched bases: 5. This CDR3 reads CASRMTSGEDTQYF. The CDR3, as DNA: TGTGCCAGCAGGATGACTAGCGGGGAGGATACGCAGTATTTT.

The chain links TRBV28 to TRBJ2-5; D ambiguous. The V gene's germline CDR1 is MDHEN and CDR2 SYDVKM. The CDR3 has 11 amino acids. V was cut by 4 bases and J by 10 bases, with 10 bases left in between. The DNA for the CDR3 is TGTGCCAGCAGTTCGCCGTCGGGCCAGTACTTC. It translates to CASSSPSGQYF.

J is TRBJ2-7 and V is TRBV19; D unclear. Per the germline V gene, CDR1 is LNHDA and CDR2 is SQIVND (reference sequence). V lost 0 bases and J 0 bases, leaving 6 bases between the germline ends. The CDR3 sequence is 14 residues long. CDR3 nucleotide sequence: TGTGCCAGTAGTATAGAACGGTTCTCCTACGAGCAGTACTTC. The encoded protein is CASSIERFSYEQYF.

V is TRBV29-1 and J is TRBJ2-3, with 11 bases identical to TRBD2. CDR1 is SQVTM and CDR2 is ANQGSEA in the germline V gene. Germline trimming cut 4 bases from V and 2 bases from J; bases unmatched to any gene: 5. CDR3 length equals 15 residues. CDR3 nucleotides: TGCAGCGTTGCCCGGACTAGCGGGCCCACAGATACGCAGTATTTT. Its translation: CSVARTSGPTDTQYF.

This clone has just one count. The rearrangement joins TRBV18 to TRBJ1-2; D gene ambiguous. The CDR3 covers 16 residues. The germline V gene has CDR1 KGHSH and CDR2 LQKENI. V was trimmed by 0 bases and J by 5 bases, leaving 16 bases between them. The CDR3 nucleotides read TGTGCCAGCTCACCACCTAATTCGGGTGATGGGTATGGCTACACCTTC. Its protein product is CASSPPNSGDGYGYTF.

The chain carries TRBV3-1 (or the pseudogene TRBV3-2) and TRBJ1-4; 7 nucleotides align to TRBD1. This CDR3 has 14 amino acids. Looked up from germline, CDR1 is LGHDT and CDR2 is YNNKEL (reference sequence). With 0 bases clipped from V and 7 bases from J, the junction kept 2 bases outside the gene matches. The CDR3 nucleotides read TGTGCCAGCAGCCAAGAAGGGGGCCCTGAAAAACTGTTTTTT. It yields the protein CASSQEGGPEKLFF.

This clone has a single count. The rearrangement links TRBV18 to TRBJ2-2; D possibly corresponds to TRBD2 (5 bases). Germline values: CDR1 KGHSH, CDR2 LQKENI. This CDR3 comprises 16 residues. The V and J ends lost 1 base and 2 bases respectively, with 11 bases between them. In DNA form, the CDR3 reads TGTGCCAGCTCACCACAAGGGAGCTATAACACCGGGGAGCTGTTTTTT. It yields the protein CASSPQGSYNTGELFF.

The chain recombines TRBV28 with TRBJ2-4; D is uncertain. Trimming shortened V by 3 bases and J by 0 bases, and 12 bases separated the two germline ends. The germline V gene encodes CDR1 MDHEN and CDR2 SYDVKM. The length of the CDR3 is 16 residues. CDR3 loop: CASSLRQTLAKNIQYF. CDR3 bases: TGTGCCAGCAGTTTGAGGCAAACCTTAGCCAAAAACATTCAGTACTTC.

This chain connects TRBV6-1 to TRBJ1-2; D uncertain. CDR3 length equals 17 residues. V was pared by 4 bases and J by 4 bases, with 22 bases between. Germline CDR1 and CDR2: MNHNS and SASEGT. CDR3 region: CASSVAPPGAGAYGYTF. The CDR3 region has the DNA TGTGCCAGCAGTGTGGCCCCTCCCGGTGCGGGAGCCTATGGCTACACCTTC.

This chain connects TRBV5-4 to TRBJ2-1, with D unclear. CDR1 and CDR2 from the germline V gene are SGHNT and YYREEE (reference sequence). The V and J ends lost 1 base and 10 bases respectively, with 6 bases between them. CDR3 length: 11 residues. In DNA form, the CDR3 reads TGTGCCAGCAGCTTGATCGGGGAGCAGTTCTTC. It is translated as CASSLIGEQFF.

The CDR3 sequence is CATSAGQGTEAFF. As DNA, the CDR3 is TGTGCCACCTCAGCGGGACAGGGGACTGAAGCTTTCTTT. The V gene is TRBV24-1, the J gene TRBJ1-1; 10 bases line up with TRBD1. Germline CDR1 KGHDR, CDR2 SFDVKD. V lost 9 bases to trimming and J lost 5 bases; unmatched junction nucleotides: 5. There are 13 residues in the CDR3.